This entry describes one T cell receptor (beta chain). 13 Jbeta primers and 60 Vbeta primers were used for the PCR. As originally analysed: In a later analysis, some 80 million unique TCR beta chains included roughly 11 million shared by two or more donors. Using immunoSEQ multiplex PCR, the repertoire was profiled, and TCRdb retains in-frame clones only, with some absent. The V and J calls and clone size are taken from that table; D and trimming were inferred from the DNA. The sample contains fewer than 200,000 clones, around 80% of which appear only once. The data derive from a study of cytomegalovirus exposure and HLA in healthy donors. This receptor was obtained from a woman in her forties or fifties in good health and CMV-seropositive. The material sequenced was PBMCs.

The CDR3 loop reads CATETGELFF. CDR3 sequence (DNA): TGTGCCACCGAGACCGGGGAGCTGTTTTTT. The chain is built from TRBV7-9 and TRBJ2-2; D is unresolved. The germline V gene encodes CDR1 SEHNR and CDR2 FQNEAQ (reference sequence). The V end lost 10 bases, the J end lost 5 bases, and 5 bases lay between the germline ends. This CDR3 has 10 amino acids.